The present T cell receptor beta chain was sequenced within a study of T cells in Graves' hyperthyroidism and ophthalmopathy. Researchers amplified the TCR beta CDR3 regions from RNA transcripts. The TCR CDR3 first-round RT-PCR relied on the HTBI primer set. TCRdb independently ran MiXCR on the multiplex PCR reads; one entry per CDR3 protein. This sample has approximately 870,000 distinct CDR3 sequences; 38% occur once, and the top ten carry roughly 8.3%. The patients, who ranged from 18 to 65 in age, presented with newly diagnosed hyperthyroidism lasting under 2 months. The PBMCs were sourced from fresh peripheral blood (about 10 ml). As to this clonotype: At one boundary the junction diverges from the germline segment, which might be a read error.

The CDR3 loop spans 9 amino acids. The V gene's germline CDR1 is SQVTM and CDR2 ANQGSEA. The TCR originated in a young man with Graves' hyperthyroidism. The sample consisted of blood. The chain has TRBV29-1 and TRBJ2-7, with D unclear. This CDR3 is CSVEDAQSF. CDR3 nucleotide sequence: TGCAGCGTCGAGGACGCTCAGTCCTTC.